A single sample is the source of the 4 T cell receptor beta chains below, sequenced in a study of T-cell memory formation after mild COVID-19. Each CDR3 protein gets one entry after TCRdb re-called the 5' RACE reads with MiXCR. The table has hundreds of thousands of distinct CDR3 sequences, 15% to 20% seen once. Specimen: PBMCs or a T cell subset sorted from them (not recorded which). Receptors originate from a man younger than 30 who had mild COVID-19 (a few samples of this study predate the infection). Cell type and time point are not known.

This clonotype was detected a few times. The chain uses TRBV5-1 and TRBJ1-2; TRBD1 is a possible D gene (5 bases). V gave up 0 bases and J gave up 4 bases, with 10 bases separating them. The germline V gene has CDR1 SGHRS and CDR2 YFSETQ. The CDR3 extends over 14 amino acids. The DNA for the CDR3 is TGCGCCAGCAGCTTGGAGGGGTCCCCCTATGGCTACACCTTC. This codes for CASSLEGSPYGYTF.

The J gene is TRBJ2-7, the V gene TRBV7-8; 7 bases are a match to TRBD1. The CDR3 loop spans 13 amino acids. The germline gives CDR1 SGHVS, CDR2 FQNEAQ. V lost 4 bases to trimming and J lost 6 bases; unmatched junction nucleotides: 6. The CDR3 DNA sequence: TGTGCCAGCAGCTCAGACAGGGACCTCGAGCAGTACTTC. It specifies CASSSDRDLEQYF.

The chain carries TRBV6-1 and TRBJ2-3; D unclear. V shed 2 bases and J shed 3 bases, with 9 bases lying between them. From germline, CDR1 is MNHNS and CDR2 SASEGT. The CDR3 spans 14 residues. CDR3 residues: CASSENSPTDTQYF. The DNA of the CDR3 is TGTGCCAGCAGTGAAAACAGTCCTACAGATACGCAGTATTTT.

The chain is built from TRBV4-1 and TRBJ1-2; D remains ambiguous. Germline CDR1 is MGHRA and CDR2 is YSYEKL. Trimming cost V 1 base and J 8 bases, with 14 bases left between them. The CDR3 loop spans 14 amino acids. CDR3 nucleotides: TGCGCCAGCAGCCAAGGTCCCGGCCCCTACGGCTACACCTTC. Protein: CASSQGPGPYGYTF.